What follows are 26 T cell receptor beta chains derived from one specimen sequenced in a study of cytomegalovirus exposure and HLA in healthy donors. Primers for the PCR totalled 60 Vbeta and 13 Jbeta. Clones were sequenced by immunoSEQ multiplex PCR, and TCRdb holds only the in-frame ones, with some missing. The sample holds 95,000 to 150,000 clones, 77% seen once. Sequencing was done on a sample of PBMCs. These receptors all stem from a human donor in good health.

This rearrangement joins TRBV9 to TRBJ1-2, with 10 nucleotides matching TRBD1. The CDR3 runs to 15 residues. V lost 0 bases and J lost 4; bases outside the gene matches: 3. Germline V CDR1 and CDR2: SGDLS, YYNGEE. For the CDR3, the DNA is TGTGCCAGCAGCGTAGAGACAGGGGGCGCCTATGGCTACACCTTC. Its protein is CASSVETGGAYGYTF.

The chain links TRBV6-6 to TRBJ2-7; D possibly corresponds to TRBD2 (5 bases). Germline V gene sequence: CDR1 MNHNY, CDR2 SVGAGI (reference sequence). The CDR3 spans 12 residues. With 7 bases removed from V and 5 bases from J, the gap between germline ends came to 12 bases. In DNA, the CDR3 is TGTGCCAGCAAGCGGCAGACAAACGAGCAGTACTTC. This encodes CASKRQTNEQYF.

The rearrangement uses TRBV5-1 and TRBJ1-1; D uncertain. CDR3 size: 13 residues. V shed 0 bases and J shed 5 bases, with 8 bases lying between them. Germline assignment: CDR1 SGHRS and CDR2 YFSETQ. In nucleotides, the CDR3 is TGCGCCAGCAGCTTGGCACGGGTAACTGAAGCTTTCTTT. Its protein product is CASSLARVTEAFF.

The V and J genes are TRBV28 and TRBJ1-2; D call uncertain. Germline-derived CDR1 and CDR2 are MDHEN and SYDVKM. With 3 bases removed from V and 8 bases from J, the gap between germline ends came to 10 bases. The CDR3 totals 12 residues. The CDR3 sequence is CASSLPGGGYTF. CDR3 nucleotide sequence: TGTGCCAGCAGTTTGCCGGGAGGAGGCTACACCTTC.

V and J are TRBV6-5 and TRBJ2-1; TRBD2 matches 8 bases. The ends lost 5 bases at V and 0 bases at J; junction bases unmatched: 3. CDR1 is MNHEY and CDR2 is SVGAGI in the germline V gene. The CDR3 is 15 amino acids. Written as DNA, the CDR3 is TGTGCCAGCAGTGTCAGCGGGAGCTCCTACAATGAGCAGTTCTTC. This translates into CASSVSGSSYNEQFF.

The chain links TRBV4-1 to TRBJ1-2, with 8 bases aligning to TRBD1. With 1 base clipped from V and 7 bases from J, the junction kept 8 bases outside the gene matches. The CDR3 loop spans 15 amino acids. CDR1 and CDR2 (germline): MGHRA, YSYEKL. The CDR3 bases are TGCGCCAGCAGCCAAGCCGACAGGGGTTACGCTGGCTACACCTTC. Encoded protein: CASSQADRGYAGYTF.

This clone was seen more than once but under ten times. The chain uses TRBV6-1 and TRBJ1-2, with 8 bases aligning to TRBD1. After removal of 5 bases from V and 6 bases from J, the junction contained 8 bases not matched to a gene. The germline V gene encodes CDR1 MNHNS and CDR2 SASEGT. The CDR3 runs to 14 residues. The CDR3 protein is CASSLRQGSDGYTF. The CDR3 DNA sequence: TGTGCCAGCAGTCTCCGACAGGGGAGTGATGGCTACACCTTC.

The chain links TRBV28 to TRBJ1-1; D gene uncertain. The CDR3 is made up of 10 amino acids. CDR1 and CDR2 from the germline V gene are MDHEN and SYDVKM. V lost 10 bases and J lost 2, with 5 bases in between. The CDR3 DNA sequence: TGTGCCACACAAAACACTGAAGCTTTCTTT. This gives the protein CATQNTEAFF.

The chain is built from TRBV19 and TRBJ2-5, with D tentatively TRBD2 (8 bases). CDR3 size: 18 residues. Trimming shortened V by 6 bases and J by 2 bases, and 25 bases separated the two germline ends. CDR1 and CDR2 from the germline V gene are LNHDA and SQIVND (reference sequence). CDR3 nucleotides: TGTGCCAGTAGCCGCGGGGGGACAGCCTTCCTTGGACAAGAGACCCAGTACTTC. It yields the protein CASSRGGTAFLGQETQYF.

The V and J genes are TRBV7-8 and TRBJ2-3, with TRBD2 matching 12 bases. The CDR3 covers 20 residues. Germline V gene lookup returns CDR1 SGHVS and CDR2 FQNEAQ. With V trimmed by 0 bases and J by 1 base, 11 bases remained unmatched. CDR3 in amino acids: CASSLAVGLAGTVGTDTQYF. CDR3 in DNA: TGTGCCAGCAGCTTAGCGGTGGGACTAGCGGGCACCGTCGGCACAGATACGCAGTATTTT.

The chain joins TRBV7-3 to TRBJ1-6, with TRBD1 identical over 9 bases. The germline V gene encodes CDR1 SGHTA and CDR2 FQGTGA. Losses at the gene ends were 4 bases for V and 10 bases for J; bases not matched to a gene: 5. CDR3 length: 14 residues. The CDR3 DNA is TGTGCCAGCAGCTCAACAGGGGGCCGATCACCCCTCCACTTT. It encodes CASSSTGGRSPLHF. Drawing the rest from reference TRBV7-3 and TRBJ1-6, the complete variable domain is GAGVSQTPSNKVTEKGKYVELRCDPISGHTALYWYRQSLGQGPEFLIYFQGTGAADDSGLPNDRFFAVRPEGSVSTLKIQRTERGDSAVYLCASSSTGGRSPLHFGNGTRLTVT.

The CDR3 bases are TGCGCCAGCAGCTCGGGACTCGACTTGTACGAGCAGTACTTC. Its translation: CASSSGLDLYEQYF. V is TRBV5-1 and J is TRBJ2-7; D may be TRBD2 (6 bases). There are 14 residues in the CDR3. Germline lookup yields CDR1 SGHRS and CDR2 YFSETQ. Trimming removed 3 bases from V and 4 bases from J, with 14 bases in between.

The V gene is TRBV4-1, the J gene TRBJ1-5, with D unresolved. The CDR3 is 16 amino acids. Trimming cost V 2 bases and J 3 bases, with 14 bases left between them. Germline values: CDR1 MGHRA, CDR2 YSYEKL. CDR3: CASSQSLGRDNQPQHF. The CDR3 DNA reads TGCGCCAGCAGCCAATCACTCGGACGGGACAATCAGCCCCAGCATTTT.

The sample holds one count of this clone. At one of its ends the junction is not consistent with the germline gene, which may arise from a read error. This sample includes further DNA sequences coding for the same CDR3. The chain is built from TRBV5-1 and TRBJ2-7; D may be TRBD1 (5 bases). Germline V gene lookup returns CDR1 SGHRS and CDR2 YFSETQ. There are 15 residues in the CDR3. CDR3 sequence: CASSLGLVLSYEQYF. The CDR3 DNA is TGCGCTAGCAGCTTGGGGCTAGTTCTATCCTACGAGCAGTACTTC.

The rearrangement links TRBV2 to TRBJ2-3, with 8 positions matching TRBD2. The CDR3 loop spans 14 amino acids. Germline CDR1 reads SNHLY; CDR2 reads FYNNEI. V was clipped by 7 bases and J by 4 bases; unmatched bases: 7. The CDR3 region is CASTEREMSDTQYF. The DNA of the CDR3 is TGTGCCAGCACTGAGCGGGAGATGTCAGATACGCAGTATTTT.

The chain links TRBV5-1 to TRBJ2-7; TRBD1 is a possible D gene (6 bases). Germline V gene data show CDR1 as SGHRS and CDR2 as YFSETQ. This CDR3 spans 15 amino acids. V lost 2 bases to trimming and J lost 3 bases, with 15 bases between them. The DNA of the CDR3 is TGCGCCAGCAGCTTACAGGGAGATTCCGTCTACGAGCAGTACTTC. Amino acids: CASSLQGDSVYEQYF.

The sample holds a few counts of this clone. CDR3 residues: CASSNRGNQPQHF. The DNA for the CDR3 is TGTGCCAGTAGCAACAGGGGAAATCAGCCCCAGCATTTT. The chain couples TRBV19 to TRBJ1-5; TRBD1 matches at 7 bases. CDR1 LNHDA and CDR2 SQIVND come from the germline V gene (reference sequence). The CDR3 sequence is 13 residues long. V lost 6 bases, J lost 4 bases, and 3 bases stayed unmatched.

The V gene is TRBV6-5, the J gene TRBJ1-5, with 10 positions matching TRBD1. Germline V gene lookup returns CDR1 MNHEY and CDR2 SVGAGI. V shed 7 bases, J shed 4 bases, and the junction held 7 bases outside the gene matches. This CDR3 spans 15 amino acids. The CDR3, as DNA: TGTGCCAGCAAAGGGCGACAGGGGGCGAATCAGCCCCAGCATTTT. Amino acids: CASKGRQGANQPQHF.

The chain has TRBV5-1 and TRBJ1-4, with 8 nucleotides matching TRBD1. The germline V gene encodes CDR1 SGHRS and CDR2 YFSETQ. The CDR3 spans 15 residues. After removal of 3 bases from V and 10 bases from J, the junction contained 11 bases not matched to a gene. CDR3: CASSSRQGPWGKLFF. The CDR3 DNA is TGCGCCAGCAGCTCCAGACAGGGGCCCTGGGGAAAACTGTTTTTT.

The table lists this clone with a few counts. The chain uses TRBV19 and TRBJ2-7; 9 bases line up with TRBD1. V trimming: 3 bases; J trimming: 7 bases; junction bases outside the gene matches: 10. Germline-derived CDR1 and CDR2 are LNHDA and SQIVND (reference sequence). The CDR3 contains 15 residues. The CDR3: CASSMGDRASGEQYF. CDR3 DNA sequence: TGTGCCAGTAGTATGGGGGACAGGGCCTCGGGGGAGCAGTACTTC.

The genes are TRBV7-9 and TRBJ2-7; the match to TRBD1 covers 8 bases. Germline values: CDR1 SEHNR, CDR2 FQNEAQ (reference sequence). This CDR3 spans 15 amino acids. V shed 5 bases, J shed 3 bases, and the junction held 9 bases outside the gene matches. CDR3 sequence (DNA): TGTGCCAGCAGCGCTGGACAGGGCCTAATCTACGAGCAGTACTTC. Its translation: CASSAGQGLIYEQYF.

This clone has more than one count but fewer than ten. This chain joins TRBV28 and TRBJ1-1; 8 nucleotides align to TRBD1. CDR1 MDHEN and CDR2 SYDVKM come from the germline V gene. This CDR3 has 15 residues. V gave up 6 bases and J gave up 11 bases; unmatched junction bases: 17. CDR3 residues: CASSQTRGQGRYAFF. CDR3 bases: TGTGCCAGCAGCCAGACGCGAGGACAGGGACGGTATGCTTTCTTT.

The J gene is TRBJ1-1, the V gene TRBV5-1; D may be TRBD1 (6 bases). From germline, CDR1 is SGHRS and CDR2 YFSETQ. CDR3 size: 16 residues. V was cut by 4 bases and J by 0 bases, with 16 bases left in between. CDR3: CASSKGPGQVNTEAFF. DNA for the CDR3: TGCGCCAGCAGCAAAGGACCGGGACAAGTGAACACTGAAGCTTTCTTT.

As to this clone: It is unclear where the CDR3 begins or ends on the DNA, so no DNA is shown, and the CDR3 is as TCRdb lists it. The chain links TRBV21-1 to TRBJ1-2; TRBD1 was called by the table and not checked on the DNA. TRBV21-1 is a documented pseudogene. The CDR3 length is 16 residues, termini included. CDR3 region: CASSKVAQGSFGGYTF.

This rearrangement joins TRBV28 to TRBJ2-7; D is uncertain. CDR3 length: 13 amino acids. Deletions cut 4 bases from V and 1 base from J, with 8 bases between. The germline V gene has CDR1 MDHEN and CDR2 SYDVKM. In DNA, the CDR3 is TGTGCCAGCAGTTCGCATACTTCCTACGAGCAGTACTTC. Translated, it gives CASSSHTSYEQYF. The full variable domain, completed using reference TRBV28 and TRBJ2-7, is DVKVTQSSRYLVKRTGEKVFLECVQDMDHENMFWYRQDPGLGLRLIYFSYDVKMKEKGDIPEGYSVSREKKERFSLILESASTNQTSMYLCASSSHTSYEQYFGPGTRLTVT.

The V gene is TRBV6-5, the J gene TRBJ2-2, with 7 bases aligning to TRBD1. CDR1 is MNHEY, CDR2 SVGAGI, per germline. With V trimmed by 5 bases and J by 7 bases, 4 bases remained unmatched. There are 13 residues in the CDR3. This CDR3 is CASSGQAGGELFF. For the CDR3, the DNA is TGTGCCAGCAGTGGACAGGCTGGCGGGGAGCTGTTTTTT.